This passage covers 10 T cell receptor beta chains from one sample sequenced in a study of blood T cell repertoires in COVID-19. The protocol was immunoSEQ multiplex PCR, while the TCRdb copy is restricted to in-frame clones and leaves out a portion. The sample has tens of thousands of clones, around 83% seen once. Sequences were obtained from peripheral blood. These receptors were collected from a man in his 70s with acute or convalescent COVID-19.

The genes are TRBV5-4 and TRBJ2-7; 10 bases fit TRBD1. V trimming: 4 bases; J trimming: 7 bases; junction bases outside the gene matches: 8. CDR3 size: 14 residues. The germline CDR1 and CDR2 sequences are SGHNT and YYREEE (reference sequence). CDR3 sequence reads: CASSVDRGDGEQYF. In nucleotides, the CDR3 is TGTGCCAGCAGCGTGGACAGGGGGGATGGGGAGCAGTACTTC.

CDR3 sequence (DNA): TGTGCCAGCAGGTCGAGCGGGGTCTCCTACGAGCAGTACTTC. It codes for CASRSSGVSYEQYF. This chain links TRBV7-9 with TRBJ2-7; TRBD2 matches 7 bases. Germline V gives CDR1 SEHNR, CDR2 FQNEAQ (reference sequence). The CDR3 contains 14 residues. V lost 6 bases to trimming and J lost 0 bases; unmatched junction nucleotides: 5.

The rearrangement uses TRBV9 and TRBJ2-5; 9 bases align to TRBD1. CDR1 and CDR2 (germline): SGDLS, YYNGEE. After removal of 3 bases from V and 3 bases from J, the junction contained 9 bases not matched to a gene. The CDR3 is 16 amino acids. CDR3 nucleotides: TGTGCCAGCAGCGCCCGGGACAGGGAAAGAGAAGAGACCCAGTACTTC. Encoded protein: CASSARDREREETQYF.

The chain recombines TRBV7-2 with TRBJ2-7, with D tentatively TRBD2 (6 bases). CDR1 is SGHTA and CDR2 is FQGNSA in the germline V gene. Between the trimmed V and J ends, which lost 0 bases and 3 bases, there was a span of 9 bases. This CDR3 has 14 amino acids. CDR3 bases: TGTGCCAGCAGCTTAGCCAGCGGGTTCTACGAGCAGTACTTC. It yields the protein CASSLASGFYEQYF.

This clone was counted a few times. The chain couples TRBV12-3 or TRBV12-4 to TRBJ2-7; D gene unclear. The CDR3 length is 10 residues. V dropped 8 bases and J dropped 4 bases, with 6 bases sitting between them. DNA of the CDR3: TGTGCCAGCGGGCGATACGAGCAGTACTTC. As protein: CASGRYEQYF.

The chain is built from TRBV25-1 and TRBJ2-1; the D is unclear. Germline values: CDR1 MGHDK, CDR2 SYGVNS. Trimming removed 1 base at V and 7 bases at J, with 11 bases between. The CDR3 spans 14 residues. This CDR3 is CASSESDFGNEQFF. The DNA for the CDR3 is TGTGCCAGCAGTGAATCCGACTTCGGGAATGAGCAGTTCTTC.

This CDR3 reads CASSFGGSGANVLTF. DNA of the CDR3: TGCGCCAGCAGCTTCGGGGGTTCTGGGGCCAACGTCCTGACTTTC. V usage is TRBV5-1 and J usage is TRBJ2-6, with D maybe TRBD2 (6 bases). The CDR3 totals 15 residues. V lost 2 bases and J lost 1, with 7 bases in between. Germline values: CDR1 SGHRS, CDR2 YFSETQ.

CDR3 sequence reads: CAWIQGAGYGYTF. The CDR3 nucleotides read TGTGCCTGGATCCAGGGGGCTGGCTATGGCTACACCTTC. The chain employs TRBV30 and TRBJ1-2; TRBD1 agrees at 8 bases. CDR3 length equals 13 residues. CDR1 is GTSNPN and CDR2 is SVGIG in the germline V gene (reference sequence). The V and J ends lost 4 bases and 4 bases, in that order; junction bases with no gene match: 5.

The chain couples TRBV6-6 to TRBJ1-2, with D maybe TRBD1 (5 bases). Trimming took off 6 bases at V and 4 bases at J, with 12 bases between the two ends. CDR3 length: 13 amino acids. Looked up from germline, CDR1 is MNHNY and CDR2 is SVGAGI (reference sequence). The CDR3 nucleotides are TGTGCCAGCAGGGGGGGGGACTTCTATGGCTACACCTTC. This encodes CASRGGDFYGYTF.

The chain links TRBV4-3 to TRBJ2-1, with a tentative D call TRBD1 (5 bases). Germline V gene data show CDR1 as LGHNA and CDR2 as YSLEER. This CDR3 is built from 15 residues. V was clipped by 0 bases and J by 8 bases, with 14 bases between them. The DNA of the CDR3 is TGCGCCAGCAGCCAAGACAGGACACCCTCCGATGAGCAGTTCTTC. Its protein is CASSQDRTPSDEQFF.